This T cell receptor (beta chain) was profiled in a study of T cells in Graves' hyperthyroidism and ophthalmopathy. Overall study: Peripheral blood collection took place at initial diagnosis, before any treatment.

Study results and limitations: Model predictions of ophthalmopathy came a median around 7.1 months before onset.

What was amplified from RNA transcripts were TCR beta CDR3 regions. Initially, a first-round RT-PCR of the TCR CDR3 employed the HTBI primer set. TCRdb itself ran the multiplex PCR reads through MiXCR, one entry per CDR3 protein. The top ten hold about two thirds of the sample, which has about 130,000 distinct CDR3 sequences, 22% seen once. At least ten counts were recorded for this clonotype. The antigen is undetermined. The diagnoses drew upon clinical symptoms, serum thyroxine and TRAb, thyroid ultrasound and orbital computed tomography. Each 10 ml fresh peripheral blood draw supplied the PBMCs. This CDR3 spans 15 amino acids. Germline V gene data show CDR1 as MGHRA and CDR2 as YSYEKL. V lost 3 bases, J lost 0 bases, and 12 bases lay in between.

The rearrangement joins TRBV4-1 to TRBJ2-7, with D possibly being TRBD2 (6 bases). This receptor was obtained from a woman aged 50 to 60 with Graves' hyperthyroidism that later progressed to Graves' ophthalmopathy. Sequenced material: blood. The CDR3 region has the DNA TGCGCCAGCAGCCATGCCATCGGGGGCTCCTACGAGCAGTACTTC. Translating gives CASSHAIGGSYEQYF.